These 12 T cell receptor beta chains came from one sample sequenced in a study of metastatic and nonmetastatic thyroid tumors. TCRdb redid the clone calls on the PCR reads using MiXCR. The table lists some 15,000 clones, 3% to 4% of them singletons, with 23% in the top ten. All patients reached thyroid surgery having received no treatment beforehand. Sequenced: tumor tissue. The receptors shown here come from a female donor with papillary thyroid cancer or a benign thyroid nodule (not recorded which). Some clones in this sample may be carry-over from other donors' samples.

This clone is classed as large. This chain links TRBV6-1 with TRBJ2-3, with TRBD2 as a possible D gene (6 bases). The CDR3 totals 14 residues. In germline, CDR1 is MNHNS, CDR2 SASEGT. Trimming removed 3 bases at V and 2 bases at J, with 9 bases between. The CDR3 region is CASSDGGNTDTQYF. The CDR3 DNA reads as TGTGCCAGCAGTGATGGCGGGAACACAGATACGCAGTATTTT.

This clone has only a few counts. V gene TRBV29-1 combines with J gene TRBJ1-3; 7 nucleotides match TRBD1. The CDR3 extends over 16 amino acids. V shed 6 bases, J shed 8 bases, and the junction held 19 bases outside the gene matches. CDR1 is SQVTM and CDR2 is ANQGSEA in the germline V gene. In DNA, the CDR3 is TGCAGCGTCGAGGTCGGGGGACAGAGGACTATGGACACCATATATTTT. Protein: CSVEVGGQRTMDTIYF.

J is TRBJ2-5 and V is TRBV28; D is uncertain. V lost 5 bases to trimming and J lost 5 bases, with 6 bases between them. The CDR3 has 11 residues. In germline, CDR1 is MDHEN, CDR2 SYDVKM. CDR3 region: CASSDRETQYF. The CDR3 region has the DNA TGTGCCAGCAGTGATCGGGAGACCCAGTACTTC. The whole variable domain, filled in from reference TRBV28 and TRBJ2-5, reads DVKVTQSSRYLVKRTGEKVFLECVQDMDHENMFWYRQDPGLGLRLIYFSYDVKMKEKGDIPEGYSVSREKKERFSLILESASTNQTSMYLCASSDRETQYFGPGTRLLVL.

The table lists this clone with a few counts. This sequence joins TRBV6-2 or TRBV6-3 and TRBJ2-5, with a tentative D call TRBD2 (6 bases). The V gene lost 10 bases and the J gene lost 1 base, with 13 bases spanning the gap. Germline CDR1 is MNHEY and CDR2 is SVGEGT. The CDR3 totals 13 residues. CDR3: CATRLGGQETQYF. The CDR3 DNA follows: TGTGCCACGCGTCTGGGGGGCCAAGAGACCCAGTACTTC.

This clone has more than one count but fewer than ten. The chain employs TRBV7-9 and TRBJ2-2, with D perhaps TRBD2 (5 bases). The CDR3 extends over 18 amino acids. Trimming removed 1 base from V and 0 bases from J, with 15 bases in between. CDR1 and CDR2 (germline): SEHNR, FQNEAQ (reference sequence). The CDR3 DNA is TGTGCCAGCAGCTTAGGATCGGCGGGCGTCGCGAACACCGGGGAGCTGTTTTTT. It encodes CASSLGSAGVANTGELFF. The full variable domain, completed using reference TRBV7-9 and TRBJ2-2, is DTGVSQNPRHKITKRGQNVTFRCDPISEHNRLYWYRQTLGQGPEFLTYFQNEAQLEKSRLLSDRFSAERPKGSFSTLEIQRTEQGDSAMYLCASSLGSAGVANTGELFFGEGSRLTVL.

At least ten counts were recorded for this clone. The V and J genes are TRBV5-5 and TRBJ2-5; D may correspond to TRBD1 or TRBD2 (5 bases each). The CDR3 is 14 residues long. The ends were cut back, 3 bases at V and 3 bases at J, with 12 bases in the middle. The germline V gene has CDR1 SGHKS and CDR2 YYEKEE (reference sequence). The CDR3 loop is CASSSAQGEETQYF. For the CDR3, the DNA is TGTGCCAGCAGCTCGGCTCAGGGAGAAGAGACCCAGTACTTC.

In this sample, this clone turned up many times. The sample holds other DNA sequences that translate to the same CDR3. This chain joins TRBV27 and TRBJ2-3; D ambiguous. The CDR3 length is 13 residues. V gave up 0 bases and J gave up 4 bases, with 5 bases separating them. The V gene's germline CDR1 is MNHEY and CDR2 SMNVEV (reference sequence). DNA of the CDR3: TGTGCCAGCAGTTTATCGAGGCCAGATACGCAGTATTTT. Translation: CASSLSRPDTQYF.

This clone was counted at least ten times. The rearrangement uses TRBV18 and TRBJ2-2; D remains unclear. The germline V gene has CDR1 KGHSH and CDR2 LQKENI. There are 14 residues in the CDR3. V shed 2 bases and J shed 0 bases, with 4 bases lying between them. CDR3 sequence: CASSPKANTGELFF. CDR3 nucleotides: TGTGCCAGCTCACCAAAAGCGAACACCGGGGAGCTGTTTTTT.

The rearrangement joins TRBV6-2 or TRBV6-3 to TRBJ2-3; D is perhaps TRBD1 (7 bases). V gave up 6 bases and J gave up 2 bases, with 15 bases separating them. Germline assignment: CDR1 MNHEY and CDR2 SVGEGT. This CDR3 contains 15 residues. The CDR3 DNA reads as TGTGCCAGCAGGGAGGACAGGACTATCACAGATACGCAGTATTTT. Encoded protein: CASREDRTITDTQYF.

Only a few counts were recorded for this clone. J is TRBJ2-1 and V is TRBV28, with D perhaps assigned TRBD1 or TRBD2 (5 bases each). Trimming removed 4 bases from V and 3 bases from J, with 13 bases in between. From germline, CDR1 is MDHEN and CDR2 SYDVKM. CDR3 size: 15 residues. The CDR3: CASSSGRDGYNEQFF. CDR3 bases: TGTGCCAGCAGTTCCGGCCGGGACGGCTACAATGAGCAGTTCTTC.

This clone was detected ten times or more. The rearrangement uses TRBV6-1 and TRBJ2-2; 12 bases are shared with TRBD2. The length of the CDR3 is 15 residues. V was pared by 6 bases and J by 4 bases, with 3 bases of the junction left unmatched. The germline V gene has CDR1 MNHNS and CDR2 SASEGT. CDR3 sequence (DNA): TGTGCCAGCAGCGGACTAGCGGGACGCACCGGGGAGCTGTTTTTT. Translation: CASSGLAGRTGELFF.

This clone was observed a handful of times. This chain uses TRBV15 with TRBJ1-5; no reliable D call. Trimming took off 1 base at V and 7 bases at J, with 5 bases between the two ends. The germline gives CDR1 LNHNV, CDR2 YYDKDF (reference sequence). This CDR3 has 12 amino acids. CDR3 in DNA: TGTGCCACCAGCAGAGCACAGCAGCCCCAGCATTTT. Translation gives CATSRAQQPQHF.